The 22 T cell receptor beta chains given below trace back to one sample, sequenced in a study of cytomegalovirus exposure and HLA in healthy donors. 13 Jbeta primers and 60 Vbeta primers were used for the PCR. Clones were sequenced by immunoSEQ multiplex PCR, and TCRdb holds only the in-frame ones, with some missing. This repertoire shows about 160,000 clones, approximately 85% found once; its top ten account for about 10%. Sequencing input: PBMCs. These receptors came from a man aged 50 to 60 in good health and CMV-seropositive.

This chain uses TRBV5-5 with TRBJ2-7; D may be TRBD2 (6 bases). The CDR3 covers 17 residues. Deletions cut 1 base from V and 2 bases from J, with 19 bases between. Germline V gene lookup returns CDR1 SGHKS and CDR2 YYEKEE (reference sequence). This CDR3 is CASSLNGWGLTPYEQYF. The CDR3, as DNA: TGTGCCAGCAGCTTGAATGGGTGGGGACTTACGCCCTACGAGCAGTACTTC. Drawing the rest from reference TRBV5-5 and TRBJ2-7, the complete variable domain is DAGVTQSPTHLIKTRGQQVTLRCSPISGHKSVSWYQQVLGQGPQFIFQYYEKEERGRGNFPDRFSARQFPNYSSELNVNALLLGDSALYLCASSLNGWGLTPYEQYFGPGTRLTVT.

The V call is TRBV7-9, the J call TRBJ1-1; D unresolved. The CDR3 has 14 amino acids. The germline V gene encodes CDR1 SEHNR and CDR2 FQNEAQ (reference sequence). Trimming shortened V by 1 base and J by 1 base, and 7 bases separated the two germline ends. The CDR3 DNA is TGTGCCAGCAGCTTAGTGGAGGGGAACACTGAAGCTTTCTTT. This sequence encodes CASSLVEGNTEAFF.

The CDR3 DNA sequence: TGTGCCAGCTCACCACCCCAGGGGACCACTGAAGCTTTCTTT. It translates to CASSPPQGTTEAFF. J is TRBJ1-1 and V is TRBV18, with TRBD1 as a possible D gene (6 bases). Trimming cost V 0 bases and J 4 bases, with 9 bases left between them. The germline CDR1 and CDR2 sequences are KGHSH and LQKENI. The CDR3 is 14 residues long.

The chain couples TRBV2 to TRBJ1-2, with D perhaps matching TRBD1 (6 bases). CDR3 length: 13 amino acids. With 6 bases removed from V and 2 bases from J, the gap between germline ends came to 10 bases. Germline CDR1 is SNHLY and CDR2 is FYNNEI. The CDR3 sequence is CASRLTGNYGYTF. The DNA of the CDR3 is TGTGCCAGCAGGCTTACAGGGAACTATGGCTACACCTTC.

The chain links TRBV27 to TRBJ1-1, with a weak D call TRBD1 (5 bases). Trimming removed 6 bases at V and 4 bases at J, with 12 bases between. The CDR3 is 13 residues long. The germline V gene encodes CDR1 MNHEY and CDR2 SMNVEV (reference sequence). For the CDR3, the DNA is TGTGCCAGCAGCCCTAACGGGGGCACTGAAGCTTTCTTT. It encodes CASSPNGGTEAFF.

The chain joins TRBV5-4 to TRBJ1-4, with TRBD1 matching over 8 bases. The CDR3 sequence is 16 residues long. Trimming took 3 bases from V and 8 from J; bases not matched to a gene: 12. The germline V gene encodes CDR1 SGHNT and CDR2 YYREEE (reference sequence). The CDR3 bases are TGTGCCAGCAGCTCCCGACAGGGGACCGTTGGGGAAAAACTGTTTTTT. The encoded protein is CASSSRQGTVGEKLFF.

V and J are TRBV28 and TRBJ2-5; 8 bases are shared with TRBD2. Germline assignment: CDR1 MDHEN and CDR2 SYDVKM. The V gene end was trimmed by 5 bases and the J gene end by 4 bases; junction bases not matched to a gene: 15. The CDR3 has 17 residues. The CDR3 nucleotides are TGTGCCAGCAGTCCTCCTAGCGGGTCCCCCGGTCGAGAGACCCAGTACTTC. This sequence encodes CASSPPSGSPGRETQYF.

The chain has TRBV19 and TRBJ2-1, with D tentatively TRBD2 (5 bases). The germline V gene has CDR1 LNHDA and CDR2 SQIVND (reference sequence). The CDR3 runs 12 residues. V lost 5 bases to trimming and J lost 6 bases, with 8 bases between them. CDR3 region: CASSLLANEQFF. CDR3 bases: TGTGCCAGTAGTCTCCTAGCCAATGAGCAGTTCTTC.

As for this clone: One end of the junction is discordant with germline, which a read error may explain. The genes are TRBV7-7 and TRBJ1-6, with 9 bases identical to TRBD1. The CDR3 extends over 15 amino acids. Germline lookup yields CDR1 SSHAT and CDR2 FNYEAQ (reference sequence). CDR3 coding DNA: TGTGCTAGCAGCTTAGATGGGACAGGGTCCTCACCCCTCCACTTT. The encoded protein is CASSLDGTGSSPLHF. The full variable domain, rest sourced from reference TRBV7-7 and TRBJ1-6, is GAGVSQSPRYKVTKRGQDVTLRCDPISSHATLYWYQQALGQGPEFLTYFNYEAQPDKSGLPSDRFSAERPEGSISTLTIQRTEQRDSAMYRCASSLDGTGSSPLHFGNGTRLTVT.

The V and J genes are TRBV23-1 and TRBJ1-1; 10 nucleotides line up with TRBD1. TRBV23-1 is noted as an ORF with a role that remains uncertain. This CDR3 region has 18 residues. Trimming removed 2 bases from V and 0 bases from J; junction bases left unmatched: 9. The CDR3 reads CASSQPGTGAIMNTEAFF. As DNA, the CDR3 is TGCGCCAGCAGTCAACCTGGGACAGGGGCGATAATGAACACTGAAGCTTTCTTT.

The rearrangement uses TRBV7-2 and TRBJ2-7, with TRBD1 identical over 11 bases. This CDR3 is 14 amino acids long. Germline assignment: CDR1 SGHTA and CDR2 FQGNSA. J was trimmed by 7 bases and V by 6 bases; bases with no gene match: 8. DNA of the CDR3: TGTGCCAGCAGGGACCGGGACAGGGGGAAAGAGCAGTACTTC. Residues: CASRDRDRGKEQYF.

This chain links TRBV19 with TRBJ2-7, with D maybe TRBD2 (6 bases). Germline CDR1 LNHDA, CDR2 SQIVND (reference sequence). Between the trimmed V and J ends, which lost 7 bases and 4 bases, there was a span of 17 bases. The CDR3 is 14 residues long. The CDR3 DNA follows: TGTGCCAGTACCCCCCGGGAGACACCTTACGAGCAGTACTTC. This translates into CASTPRETPYEQYF.

The chain employs TRBV28 and TRBJ2-1; 11 bases line up with TRBD2. Germline CDR1 MDHEN, CDR2 SYDVKM. The CDR3 runs 15 residues. V lost 5 bases and J lost 10; bases outside the gene matches: 10. The CDR3 DNA follows: TGTGCCAGCAGTCGTAGCGGGGGGGCAGCATGGGAGCAGTTCTTC. It is translated as CASSRSGGAAWEQFF.

The genes are TRBV7-9 and TRBJ2-7, with TRBD1 identical over 10 bases. V dropped 5 bases and J dropped 5; count of bases not matched to a gene: 6. This CDR3 comprises 14 residues. CDR1 and CDR2 (germline): SEHNR, FQNEAQ (reference sequence). CDR3 residues: CASSAAGTGDEQYF. In DNA, the CDR3 is TGTGCCAGCAGCGCGGCCGGGACAGGGGACGAGCAGTACTTC.

This clone came up once. The chain combines TRBV18 with TRBJ2-7; D is perhaps TRBD1 (6 bases). CDR1 KGHSH and CDR2 LQKENI come from the germline V gene. V lost 4 bases to trimming and J lost 7 bases, with 14 bases between them. The CDR3 runs to 13 residues. The CDR3 DNA follows: TGTGCCAGCTCACGAGGACAGACCCTTGAGCAGTACTTC. Protein sequence: CASSRGQTLEQYF.

V and J are TRBV6-1 and TRBJ2-1; 10 bases agree with TRBD2. The germline V gene encodes CDR1 MNHNS and CDR2 SASEGT. The CDR3 extends over 18 amino acids. V trimming: 3 bases; J trimming: 5 bases; junction bases outside the gene matches: 13. The CDR3 spells CASSESPNLAGANNEQFF. The CDR3 region has the DNA TGTGCCAGCAGTGAGTCTCCCAATCTAGCGGGAGCCAACAATGAGCAGTTCTTC.

In DNA form, the CDR3 reads TGCGCCAGCAGCCAAGACCTCCCCCCCTACGAGCAGTACTTC. Amino acid sequence: CASSQDLPPYEQYF. V and J are TRBV4-3 and TRBJ2-7; unclear D gene. Between the trimmed V and J ends, which lost 0 bases and 2 bases, there was a span of 8 bases. Germline CDR1 LGHNA, CDR2 YSLEER. The length of the CDR3 is 14 residues.

This rearrangement joins TRBV5-4 to TRBJ2-2; TRBD2 agrees at 8 bases. This CDR3 has 17 residues. Germline V gene sequence: CDR1 SGHNT, CDR2 YYREEE (reference sequence). Trimming took 4 bases from V and 3 from J; bases not matched to a gene: 11. CDR3 sequence reads: CASSRPGGVGDTGELFF. In nucleotides, the CDR3 is TGTGCCAGCAGCCGGCCGGGGGGGGTGGGGGACACCGGGGAGCTGTTTTTT.

The chain uses TRBV19 and TRBJ1-4, with D perhaps TRBD1 (5 bases). The germline CDR1 and CDR2 sequences are LNHDA and SQIVND (reference sequence). The CDR3 runs 14 residues. Trimming cost V 3 bases and J 8 bases, with 13 bases left between them. In DNA form, the CDR3 reads TGTGCCAGTAGTATCGGTCAGGGTGGGGAAAAACTGTTTTTT. Translation: CASSIGQGGEKLFF.

The chain uses TRBV5-6 and TRBJ1-2, with TRBD1 identical over 7 bases. The CDR3 loop spans 13 amino acids. CDR1 SGHDT and CDR2 YYEEEE come from the germline V gene. With 5 bases clipped from V and 4 bases from J, the junction kept 5 bases outside the gene matches. In nucleotides, the CDR3 is TGTGCCAGCAGTAACCCAGGGGGCTATGGCTACACCTTC. This sequence encodes CASSNPGGYGYTF.

This clone was seen a single time. The genes are TRBV11-2 and TRBJ2-7, with a tentative D call TRBD2 (6 bases). V was clipped by 2 bases and J by 0 bases, with 17 bases between them. Germline-derived CDR1 and CDR2 are SGHAT and FQNNGV. The length of the CDR3 is 17 residues. In DNA, the CDR3 is TGTGCCAGCAGCTTATTGAGTCGCGGGGACCTCTCCTACGAGCAGTACTTC. As protein: CASSLLSRGDLSYEQYF.

This rearrangement joins TRBV29-1 to TRBJ2-1, with TRBD2 identical over 7 bases. Per germline, CDR1 SQVTM and CDR2 ANQGSEA. V dropped 6 bases and J dropped 6; count of bases not matched to a gene: 14. There are 15 residues in the CDR3. The CDR3 spells CSVRKASGSSNEQFF. The CDR3 bases are TGCAGCGTCAGAAAAGCTAGCGGATCTTCCAATGAGCAGTTCTTC.